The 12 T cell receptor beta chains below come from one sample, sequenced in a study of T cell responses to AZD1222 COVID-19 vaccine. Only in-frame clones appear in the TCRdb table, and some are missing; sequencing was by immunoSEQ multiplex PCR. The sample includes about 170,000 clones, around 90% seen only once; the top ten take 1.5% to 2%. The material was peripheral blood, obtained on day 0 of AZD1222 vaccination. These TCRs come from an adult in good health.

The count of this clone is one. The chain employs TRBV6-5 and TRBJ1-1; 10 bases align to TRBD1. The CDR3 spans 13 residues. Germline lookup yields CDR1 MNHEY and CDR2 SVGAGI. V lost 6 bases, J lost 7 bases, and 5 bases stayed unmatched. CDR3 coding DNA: TGTGCCAGCAGGGGGACAGGGGTGGGTGAAGCTTTCTTT. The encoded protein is CASRGTGVGEAFF.

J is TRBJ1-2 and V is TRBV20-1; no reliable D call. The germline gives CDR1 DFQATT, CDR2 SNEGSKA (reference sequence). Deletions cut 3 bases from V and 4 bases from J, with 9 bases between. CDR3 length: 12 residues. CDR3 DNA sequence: TGCAGTGCTAGTTCCCGGCCCTATGGCTACACCTTC. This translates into CSASSRPYGYTF.

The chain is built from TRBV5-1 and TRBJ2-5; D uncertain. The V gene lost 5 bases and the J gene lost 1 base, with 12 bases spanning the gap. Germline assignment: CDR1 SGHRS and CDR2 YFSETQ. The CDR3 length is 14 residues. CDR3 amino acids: CASRPGGFQETQYF. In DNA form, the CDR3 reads TGCGCCAGCAGACCGGGTGGGTTCCAAGAGACCCAGTACTTC.

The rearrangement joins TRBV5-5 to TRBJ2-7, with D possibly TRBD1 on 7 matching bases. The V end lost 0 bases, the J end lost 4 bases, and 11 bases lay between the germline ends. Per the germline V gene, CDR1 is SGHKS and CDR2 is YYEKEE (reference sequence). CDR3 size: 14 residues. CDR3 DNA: TGTGCCAGCAGCTTGGGGGCAGGGGGGTACGAGCAGTACTTC. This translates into CASSLGAGGYEQYF.

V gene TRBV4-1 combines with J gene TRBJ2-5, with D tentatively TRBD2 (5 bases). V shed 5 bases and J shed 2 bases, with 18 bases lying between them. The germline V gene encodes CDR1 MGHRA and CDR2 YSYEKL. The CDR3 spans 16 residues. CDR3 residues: CASSEVAFGVQETQYF. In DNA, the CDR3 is TGCGCCAGCAGCGAAGTGGCGTTCGGGGTGCAAGAGACCCAGTACTTC.

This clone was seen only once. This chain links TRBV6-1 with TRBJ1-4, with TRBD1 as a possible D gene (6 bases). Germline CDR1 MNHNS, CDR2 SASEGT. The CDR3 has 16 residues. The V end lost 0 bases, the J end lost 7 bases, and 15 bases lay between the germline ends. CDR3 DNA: TGTGCCAGCAGTGAAGCAAGGAGGGGGAACCTTGAAAAACTGTTTTTT. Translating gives CASSEARRGNLEKLFF.

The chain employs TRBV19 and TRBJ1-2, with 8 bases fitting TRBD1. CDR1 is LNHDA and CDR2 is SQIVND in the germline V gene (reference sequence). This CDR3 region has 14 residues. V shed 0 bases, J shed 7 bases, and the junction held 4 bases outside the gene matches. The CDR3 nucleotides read TGTGCCAGTAGTATAGATACCAGGGGGCTTGGCTACACCTTC. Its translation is CASSIDTRGLGYTF.

As DNA, the CDR3 is TGCGCCAGCAGCCAAGAGCCCCCCGGAGGGACAGTCAATCAGCCCCAGCATTTT. This gives the protein CASSQEPPGGTVNQPQHF. This chain joins TRBV4-1 and TRBJ1-5; TRBD1 aligns across 7 bases. The CDR3 contains 18 residues. V trimming: 0 bases; J trimming: 3 bases; junction bases outside the gene matches: 11. CDR1 and CDR2 from the germline V gene are MGHRA and YSYEKL.

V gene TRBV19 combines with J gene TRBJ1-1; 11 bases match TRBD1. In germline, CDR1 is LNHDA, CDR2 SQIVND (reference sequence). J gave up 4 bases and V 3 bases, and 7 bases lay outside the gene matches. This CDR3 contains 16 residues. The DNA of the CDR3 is TGTGCCAGTAGTATTAGGACAGGGGGCTTGGTCACTGAAGCTTTCTTT. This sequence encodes CASSIRTGGLVTEAFF.

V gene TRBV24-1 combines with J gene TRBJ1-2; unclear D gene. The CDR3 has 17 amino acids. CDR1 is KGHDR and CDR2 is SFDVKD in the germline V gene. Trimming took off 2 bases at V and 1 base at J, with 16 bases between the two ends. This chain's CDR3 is CATSDSDLPALNYGYTF. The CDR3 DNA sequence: TGTGCCACCAGTGATTCGGACCTTCCGGCCCTTAACTATGGCTACACCTTC.

The CDR3 region is CASSRTTGQDYGYTF. CDR3 in DNA: TGCGCCAGCAGCCGCACTACGGGACAGGACTATGGCTACACCTTC. J is TRBJ1-2 and V is TRBV4-3, with 8 nucleotides matching TRBD1. In germline, CDR1 is LGHNA, CDR2 YSLEER. The trim removed 4 bases at V and 3 bases at J, leaving 7 bases unmatched. CDR3 length equals 15 residues.

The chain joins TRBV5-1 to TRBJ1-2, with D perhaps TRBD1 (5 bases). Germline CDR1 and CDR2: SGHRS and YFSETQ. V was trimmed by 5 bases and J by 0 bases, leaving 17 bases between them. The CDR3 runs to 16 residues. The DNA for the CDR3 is TGCGCCAGCAGGGGGACCGACCCAGAAGCTAACTATGGCTACACCTTC. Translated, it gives CASRGTDPEANYGYTF.